The sequence of this T cell receptor beta chain was determined in a study of metastatic and nonmetastatic thyroid tumors. TCRdb reprocessed the PCR reads using MiXCR. The sample has about 16,000 clones; about 24% are singletons. Germline CDR1 MRHNA, CDR2 SNTAGT. J gave up 2 bases and V 7 bases, and 13 bases lay outside the gene matches. The CDR3 contains 16 residues. Thyroid surgery had not been preceded by any treatment in any patient. The V gene is TRBV6-4, the J gene TRBJ2-7; 8 bases are a match to TRBD1. The clonotype originates from a female donor with papillary thyroid cancer or a benign thyroid nodule (not recorded which). Some clones in this sample may be carry-over from other donors' samples. Material for sequencing was adjacent normal tissue. CDR3 nucleotide sequence: TGTGCCAGCATCCCTGAGGGGGACAGGCCCCCCTACGAGCAGTACTTC. Its protein product is CASIPEGDRPPYEQYF.